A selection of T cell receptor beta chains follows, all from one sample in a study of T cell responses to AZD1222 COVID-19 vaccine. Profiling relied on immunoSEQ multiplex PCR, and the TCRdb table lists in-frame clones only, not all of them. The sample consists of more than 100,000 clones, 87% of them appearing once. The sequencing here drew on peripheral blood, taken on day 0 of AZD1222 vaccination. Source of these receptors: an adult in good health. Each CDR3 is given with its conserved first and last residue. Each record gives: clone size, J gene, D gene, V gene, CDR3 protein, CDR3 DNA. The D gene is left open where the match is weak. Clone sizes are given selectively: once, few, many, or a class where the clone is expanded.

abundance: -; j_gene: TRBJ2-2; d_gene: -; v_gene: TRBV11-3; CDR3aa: CASSWGTGELFF; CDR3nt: TGTGCCAGCAGCTGGGGAACCGGGGAGCTGTTTTTT
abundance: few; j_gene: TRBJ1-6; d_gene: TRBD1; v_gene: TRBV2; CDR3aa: CASRPGQGLPPHYF; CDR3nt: TGTGCCAGCAGACCGGGACAGGGGCTCCCCCCCCACTACTTT
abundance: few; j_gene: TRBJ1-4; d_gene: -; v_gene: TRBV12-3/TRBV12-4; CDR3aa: CASTGLPNEKLFF; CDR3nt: TGTGCCAGCACAGGTCTCCCGAATGAAAAACTGTTTTTT
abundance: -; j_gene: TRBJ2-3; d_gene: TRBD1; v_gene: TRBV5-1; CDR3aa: CASSVQGQGADTQYF; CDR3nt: TGCGCCAGCAGCGTTCAAGGACAGGGGGCAGATACGCAGTATTTT
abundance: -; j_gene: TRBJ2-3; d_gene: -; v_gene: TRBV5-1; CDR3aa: CASSLLGGLPPEQYF; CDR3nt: TGCGCCAGCAGCCTCCTAGGGGGACTCCCTCCGGAGCAGTATTTT
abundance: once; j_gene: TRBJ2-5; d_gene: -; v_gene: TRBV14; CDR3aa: CASSQDNLRETQYF; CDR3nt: TGTGCCAGCAGCCAAGATAACCTACGGGAGACCCAGTACTTC
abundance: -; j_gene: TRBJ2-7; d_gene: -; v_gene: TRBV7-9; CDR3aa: CASSPGQYYEQYF; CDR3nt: TGTGCCAGCAGCCCCGGACAATACTACGAGCAGTACTTC
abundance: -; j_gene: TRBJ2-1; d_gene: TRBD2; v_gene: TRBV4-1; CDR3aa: CASSQTGGGFSYNEQFF; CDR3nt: TGCGCCAGCAGCCAGACGGGCGGGGGTTTCTCCTACAATGAGCAGTTCTTC
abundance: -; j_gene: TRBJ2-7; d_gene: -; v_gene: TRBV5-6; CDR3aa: CASSLGGYEQYF; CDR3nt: TGTGCCAGCAGCTTGGGTGGCTACGAGCAGTACTTC
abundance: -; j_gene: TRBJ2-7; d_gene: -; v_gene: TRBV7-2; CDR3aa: CASSSERASEQYF; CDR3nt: TGTGCCAGCAGCTCAGAAAGGGCGTCCGAGCAGTACTTC
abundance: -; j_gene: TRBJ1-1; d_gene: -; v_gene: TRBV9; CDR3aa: CASSVATWEQRNTEAFF; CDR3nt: TGTGCCAGCAGCGTAGCTACGTGGGAACAGCGGAACACTGAAGCTTTCTTT
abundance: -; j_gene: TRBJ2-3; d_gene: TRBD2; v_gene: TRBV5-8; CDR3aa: CASSKGTSGGSDTQYF; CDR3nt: TGTGCCAGCAGCAAAGGGACTAGCGGGGGGTCAGATACGCAGTATTTT
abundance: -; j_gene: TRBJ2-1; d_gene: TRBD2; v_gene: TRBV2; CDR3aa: CASQLLAGGLNEQFF; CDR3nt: TGTGCCAGCCAATTACTAGCGGGGGGTCTCAATGAGCAGTTCTTC
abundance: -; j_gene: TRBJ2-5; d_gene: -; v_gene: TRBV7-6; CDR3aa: CASSPKLPLQETQYF; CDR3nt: TGTGCCAGCAGCCCGAAACTGCCCCTGCAAGAGACCCAGTACTTC
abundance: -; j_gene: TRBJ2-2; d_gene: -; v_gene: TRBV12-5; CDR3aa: CASVKGANLHLINTGELFF; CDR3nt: TGTGCTAGTGTTAAAGGGGCAAACCTTCACCTAATTAACACCGGGGAGCTGTTTTTT
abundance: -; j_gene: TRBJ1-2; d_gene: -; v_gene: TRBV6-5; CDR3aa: CASSYSITAANYGYTF; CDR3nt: TGTGCCAGCAGTTACTCGATCACAGCCGCTAACTATGGCTACACCTTC
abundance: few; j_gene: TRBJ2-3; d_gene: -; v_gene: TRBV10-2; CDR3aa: CASSSKETDTQYF; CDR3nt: TGCGCCAGCAGTTCGAAGGAGACAGATACGCAGTATTTT
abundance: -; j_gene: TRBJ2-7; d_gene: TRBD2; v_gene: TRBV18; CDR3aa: CASSPRSLTSGAYEQYF; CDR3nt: TGTGCCAGCTCACCACGGTCGTTAACTAGCGGGGCGTACGAGCAGTACTTC
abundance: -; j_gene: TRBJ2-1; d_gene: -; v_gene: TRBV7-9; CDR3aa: CASSSGWSYNEQFF; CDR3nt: TGTGCCAGCAGCTCCGGGTGGTCCTACAATGAGCAGTTCTTC
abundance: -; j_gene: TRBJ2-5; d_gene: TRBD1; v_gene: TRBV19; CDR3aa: CASSEDRVGETQYF; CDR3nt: TGTGCCAGTAGTGAGGACAGGGTAGGGGAGACCCAGTACTTC
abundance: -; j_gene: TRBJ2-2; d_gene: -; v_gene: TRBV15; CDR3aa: CATSRAGPLSWRGELFF; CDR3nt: TGTGCCACCAGCAGAGCGGGACCACTATCCTGGAGGGGGGAGCTGTTTTTT
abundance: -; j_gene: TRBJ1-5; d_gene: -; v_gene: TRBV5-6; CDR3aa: CASSSGYNQPQHF; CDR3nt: TGTGCCAGCAGCTCAGGGTATAATCAGCCCCAGCATTTT
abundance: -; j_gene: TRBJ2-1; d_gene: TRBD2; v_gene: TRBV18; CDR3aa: CASSLQRGGHNEQFF; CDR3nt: TGTGCCAGCTCACTACAGCGGGGGGGACACAATGAGCAGTTCTTC
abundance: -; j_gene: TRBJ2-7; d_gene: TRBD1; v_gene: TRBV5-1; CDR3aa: CASSPGQAPRYEQYF; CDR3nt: TGCGCCAGCAGCCCGGGACAGGCCCCTCGCTACGAGCAGTACTTC
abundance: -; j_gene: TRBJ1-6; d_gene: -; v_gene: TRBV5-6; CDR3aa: CASSSGQHNSPLHF; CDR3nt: TGTGCCAGCAGCTCTGGACAGCATAATTCACCCCTCCACTTT
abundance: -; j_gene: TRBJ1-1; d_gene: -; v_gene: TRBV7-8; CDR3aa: CASSSIFLRDPNTEAFF; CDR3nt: TGTGCCAGCAGCTCCATCTTTCTGCGGGACCCGAACACTGAAGCTTTCTTT
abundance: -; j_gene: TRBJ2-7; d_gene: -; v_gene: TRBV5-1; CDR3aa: CASSLDRAYEQYF; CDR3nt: TGCGCCAGCAGCTTGGACAGGGCCTACGAGCAGTACTTC